This T cell receptor (beta chain) was obtained from a study of radiation and T cells in renal cell carcinoma. The overall study: Nephrectomy followed 15 Gy stereotactic body radiation by 4 weeks. Points from the study as a whole: No pretreatment tumor biopsies were available for baseline clonotypes.

The assay was immunoSEQ multiplex PCR, and TCRdb's table has in-frame clones only and misses some. The sample holds 150,000 or so clones, about 88% seen once. Of note for this clone: What it recognizes is unknown.

The time point: baseline pretreatment blood. Treatment in this sample: 15 Gy SBRT to primary tumor, nephrectomy 4 weeks later. Sequencing used blood, obtained from a patient whose treatment included radiotherapy and nephrectomy. This clonotype originated in a woman in her forties or fifties with renal cell carcinoma.

CDR3 protein: CASSPSGAGGQGTQYF. CDR3 DNA: TGTGCCAGCAGCCCCAGTGGAGCGGGGGGGCAGGGTACGCAGTATTTT. V is TRBV9 and J is TRBJ2-3; TRBD2 matches 10 bases. Germline CDR1 and CDR2: SGDLS and YYNGEE. The CDR3 runs 16 residues. Losses at the gene ends were 4 bases for V and 8 bases for J; bases not matched to a gene: 13.